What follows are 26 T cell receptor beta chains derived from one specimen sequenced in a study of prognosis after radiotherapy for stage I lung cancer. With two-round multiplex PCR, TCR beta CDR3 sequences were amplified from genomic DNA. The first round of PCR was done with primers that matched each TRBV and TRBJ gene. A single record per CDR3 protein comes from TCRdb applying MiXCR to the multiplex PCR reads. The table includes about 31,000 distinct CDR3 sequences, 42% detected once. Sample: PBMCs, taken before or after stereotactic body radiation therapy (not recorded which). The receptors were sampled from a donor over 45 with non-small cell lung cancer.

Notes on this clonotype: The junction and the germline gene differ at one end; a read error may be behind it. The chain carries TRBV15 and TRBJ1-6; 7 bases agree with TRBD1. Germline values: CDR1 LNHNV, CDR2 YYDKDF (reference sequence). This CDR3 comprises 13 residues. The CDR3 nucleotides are TGTTCCACCAGCTTTACAGGGGATTCACCCCTCCACTTT. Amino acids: CSTSFTGDSPLHF.

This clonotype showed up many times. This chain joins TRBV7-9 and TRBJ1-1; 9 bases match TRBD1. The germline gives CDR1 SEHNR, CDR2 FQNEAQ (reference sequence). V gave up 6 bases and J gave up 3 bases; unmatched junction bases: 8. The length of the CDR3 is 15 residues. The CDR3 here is CASRDPTGGDTEAFF. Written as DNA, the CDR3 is TGTGCCAGCAGGGACCCGACAGGGGGGGACACTGAAGCTTTCTTT.

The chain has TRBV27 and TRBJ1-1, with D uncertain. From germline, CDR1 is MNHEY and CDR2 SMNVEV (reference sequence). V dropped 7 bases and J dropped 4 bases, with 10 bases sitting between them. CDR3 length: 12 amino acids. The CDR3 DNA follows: TGTGCCAGCATTAAGCTAGGCACTGAAGCTTTCTTT. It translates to CASIKLGTEAFF.

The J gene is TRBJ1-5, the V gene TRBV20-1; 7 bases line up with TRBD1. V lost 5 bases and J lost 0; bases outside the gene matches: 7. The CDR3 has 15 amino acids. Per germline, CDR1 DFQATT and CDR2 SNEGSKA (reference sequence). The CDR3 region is CSAGVQGDSNQPQHF. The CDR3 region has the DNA TGCAGTGCTGGCGTTCAGGGGGATAGCAATCAGCCCCAGCATTTT.

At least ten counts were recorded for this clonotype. DNA for the CDR3: TGTGCCAGCAGCTCCTACCCCCGGGACAGGGCGGAGGAGCAGTACTTC. Amino acid sequence: CASSSYPRDRAEEQYF. The chain recombines TRBV11-2 with TRBJ2-7; 9 bases map to TRBD1. This CDR3 is built from 16 residues. V shed 4 bases and J 7 bases; nucleotides not matched to a gene: 14. CDR1 is SGHAT and CDR2 is FQNNGV in the germline V gene.

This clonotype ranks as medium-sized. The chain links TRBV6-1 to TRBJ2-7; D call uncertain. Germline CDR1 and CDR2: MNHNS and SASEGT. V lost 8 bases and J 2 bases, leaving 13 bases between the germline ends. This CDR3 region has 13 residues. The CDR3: CASRTVRPYEQYF. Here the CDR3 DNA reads TGTGCCAGCCGCACGGTGAGACCCTACGAGCAGTACTTC.

CDR3 amino acids: CASGSRFYAFNEQFF. In DNA form, the CDR3 reads TGTGCTAGTGGTTCGCGGTTTTATGCTTTCAATGAGCAGTTCTTC. The chain couples TRBV12-5 to TRBJ2-1; no reliable D call. Per the germline V gene, CDR1 is LGHNT and CDR2 is FRNRAP. The V and J ends lost 4 bases and 6 bases respectively, with 16 bases between them. The CDR3 covers 15 residues. Combining the CDR3 with reference TRBV12-5 and TRBJ2-1 gives the whole variable domain DARVTQTPRHKVTEMGQEVTMRCQPILGHNTVFWYRQTMMQGLELLAYFRNRAPLDDSGMPKDRFSAEMPDATLATLKIQPSEPRDSAVYFCASGSRFYAFNEQFFGPGTRLTVL.

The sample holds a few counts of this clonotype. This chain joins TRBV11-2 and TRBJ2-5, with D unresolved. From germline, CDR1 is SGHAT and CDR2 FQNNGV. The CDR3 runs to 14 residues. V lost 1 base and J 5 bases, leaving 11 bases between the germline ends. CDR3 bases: TGTGCCAGCAGCTTAGGAGTTACCCGGGAGACCCAGTACTTC. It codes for CASSLGVTRETQYF.

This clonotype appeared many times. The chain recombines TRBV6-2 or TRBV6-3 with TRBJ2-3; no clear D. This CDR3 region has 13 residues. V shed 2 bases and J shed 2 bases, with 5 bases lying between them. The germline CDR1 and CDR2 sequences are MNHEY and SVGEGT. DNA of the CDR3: TGTGCCAGCAGTTACCTGATCACAGATACGCAGTATTTT. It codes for CASSYLITDTQYF.

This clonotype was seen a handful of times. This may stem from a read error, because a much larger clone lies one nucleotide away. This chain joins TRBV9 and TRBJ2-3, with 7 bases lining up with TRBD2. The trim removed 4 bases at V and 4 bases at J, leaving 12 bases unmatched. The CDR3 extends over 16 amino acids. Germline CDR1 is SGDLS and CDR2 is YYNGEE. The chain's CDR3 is CASSPMGLSGADTQYF. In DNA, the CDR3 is TGTGCCAGCAGCCCGATGGGACTATCGGGAGCAGATACGCAGTATTTT. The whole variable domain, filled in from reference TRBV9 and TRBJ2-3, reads DSGVTQTPKHLITATGQRVTLRCSPRSGDLSVYWYQQSLDQGLQFLIQYYNGEERAKGNILERFSAQQFPDLHSELNLSSLELGDSALYFCASSPMGLSGADTQYFGPGTRLTVL.

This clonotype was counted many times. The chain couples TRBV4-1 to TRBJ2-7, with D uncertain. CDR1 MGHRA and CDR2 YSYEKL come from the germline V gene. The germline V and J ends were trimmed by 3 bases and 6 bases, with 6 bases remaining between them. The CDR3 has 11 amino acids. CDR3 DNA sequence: TGCGCCAGCAGCCAGGGTCGCGAGCAGTACTTC. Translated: CASSQGREQYF.

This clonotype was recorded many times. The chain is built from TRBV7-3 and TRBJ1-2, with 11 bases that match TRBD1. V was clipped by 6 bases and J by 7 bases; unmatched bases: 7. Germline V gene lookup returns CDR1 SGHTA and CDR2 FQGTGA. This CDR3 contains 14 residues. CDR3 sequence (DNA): TGTGCCAGCAGACAGAGCGGGACAGGGGGTGGCTACACCTTC. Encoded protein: CASRQSGTGGGYTF.

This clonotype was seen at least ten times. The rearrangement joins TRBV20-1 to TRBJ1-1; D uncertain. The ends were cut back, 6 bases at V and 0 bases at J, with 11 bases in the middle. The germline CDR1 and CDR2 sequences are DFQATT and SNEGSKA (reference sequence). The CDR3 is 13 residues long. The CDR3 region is CSARGHMNTEAFF. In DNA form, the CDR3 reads TGCAGTGCCCGCGGTCACATGAACACTGAAGCTTTCTTT.

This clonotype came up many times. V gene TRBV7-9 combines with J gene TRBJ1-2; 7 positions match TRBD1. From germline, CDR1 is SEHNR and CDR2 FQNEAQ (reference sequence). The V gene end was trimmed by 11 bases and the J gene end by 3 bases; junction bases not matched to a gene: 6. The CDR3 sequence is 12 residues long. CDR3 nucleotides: TGTGCCGTGGTAGGGGGCGACTATGGCTACACCTTC. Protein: CAVVGGDYGYTF.

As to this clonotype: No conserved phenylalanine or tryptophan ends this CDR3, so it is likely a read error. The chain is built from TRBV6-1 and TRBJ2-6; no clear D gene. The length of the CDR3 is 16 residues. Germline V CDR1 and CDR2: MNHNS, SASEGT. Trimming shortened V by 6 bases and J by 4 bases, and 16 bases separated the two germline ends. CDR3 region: CASSVSFGEGANVLTL. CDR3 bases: TGTGCCAGCAGCGTGTCTTTTGGGGAAGGGGCCAACGTCCTGACTTTA.

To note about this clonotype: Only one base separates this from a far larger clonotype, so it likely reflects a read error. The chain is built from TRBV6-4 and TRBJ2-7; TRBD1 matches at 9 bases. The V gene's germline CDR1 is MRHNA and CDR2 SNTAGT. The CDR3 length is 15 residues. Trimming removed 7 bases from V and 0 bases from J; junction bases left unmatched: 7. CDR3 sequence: CASIRGTGTSYEQYF. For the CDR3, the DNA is TGTGCCAGCATCCGTGGGACAGGGACCTCCTACGAGCAGTACTTC.

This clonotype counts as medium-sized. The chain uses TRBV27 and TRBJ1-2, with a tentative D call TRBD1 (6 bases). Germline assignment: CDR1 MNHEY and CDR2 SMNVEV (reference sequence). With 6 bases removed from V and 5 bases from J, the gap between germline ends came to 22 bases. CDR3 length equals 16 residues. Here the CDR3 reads CASSPALPTGMYGYTF. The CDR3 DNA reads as TGTGCCAGCAGCCCAGCCCTCCCCACAGGGATGTATGGCTACACCTTC.

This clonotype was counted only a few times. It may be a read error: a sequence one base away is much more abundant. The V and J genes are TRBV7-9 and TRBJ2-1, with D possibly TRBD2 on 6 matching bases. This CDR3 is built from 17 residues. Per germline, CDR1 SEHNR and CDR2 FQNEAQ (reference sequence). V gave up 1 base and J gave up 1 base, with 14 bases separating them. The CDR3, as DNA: TGTGCCAGCAGCTTAGGGGGGGTGTCAGGGTCCTACAATGAGCAGTTCTTC. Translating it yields CASSLGGVSGSYNEQFF.

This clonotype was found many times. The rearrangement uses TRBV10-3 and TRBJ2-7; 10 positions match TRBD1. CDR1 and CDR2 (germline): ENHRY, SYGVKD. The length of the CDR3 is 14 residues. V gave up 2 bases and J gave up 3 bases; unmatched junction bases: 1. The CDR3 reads CAISEGDRGYEQYF. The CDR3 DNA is TGTGCCATCAGTGAGGGGGACAGGGGCTACGAGCAGTACTTC.

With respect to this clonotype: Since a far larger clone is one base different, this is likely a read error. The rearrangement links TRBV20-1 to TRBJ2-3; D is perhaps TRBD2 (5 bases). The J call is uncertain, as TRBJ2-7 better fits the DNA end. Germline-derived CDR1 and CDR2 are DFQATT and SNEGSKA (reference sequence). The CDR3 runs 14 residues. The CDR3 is CSSRDRRRHYEQYF. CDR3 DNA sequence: TGCAGTTCTAGAGACCGACGGAGGCACTACGAGCAGTACTTC.

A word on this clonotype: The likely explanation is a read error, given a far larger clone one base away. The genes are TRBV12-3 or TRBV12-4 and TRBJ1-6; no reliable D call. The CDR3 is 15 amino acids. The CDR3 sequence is CASSEEGGIGSPLNF. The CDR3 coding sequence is TGTGCCAGCAGTGAAGAAGGAGGTATTGGTTCACCCCTCAACTTT.

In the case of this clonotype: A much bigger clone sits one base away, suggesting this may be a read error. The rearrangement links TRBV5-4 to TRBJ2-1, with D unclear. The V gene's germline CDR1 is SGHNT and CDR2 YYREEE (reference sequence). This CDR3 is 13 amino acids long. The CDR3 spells CVSSVDSHNEQFF. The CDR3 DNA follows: TGTGTCAGCAGTGTGGATTCGCACAATGAGCAGTTCTTC.

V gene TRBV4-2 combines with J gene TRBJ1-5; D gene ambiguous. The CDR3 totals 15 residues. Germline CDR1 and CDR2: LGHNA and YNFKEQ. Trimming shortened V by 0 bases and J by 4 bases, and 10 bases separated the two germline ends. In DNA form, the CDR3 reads TGTGCCAGCAGCCAAGAGGGTAGACCAAATCAGCCCCAGCATTTT. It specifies CASSQEGRPNQPQHF.

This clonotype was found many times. CDR3 in amino acids: CASSLGRGWASYNEQFF. The CDR3 DNA sequence: TGTGCCAGCAGCTTAGGACGGGGATGGGCCTCCTACAATGAGCAGTTCTTC. V usage is TRBV11-2 and J usage is TRBJ2-1; a weak D match, TRBD2 (5 bases). From germline, CDR1 is SGHAT and CDR2 FQNNGV. The CDR3 consists of 17 residues. V dropped 1 base and J dropped 0 bases, with 13 bases sitting between them.

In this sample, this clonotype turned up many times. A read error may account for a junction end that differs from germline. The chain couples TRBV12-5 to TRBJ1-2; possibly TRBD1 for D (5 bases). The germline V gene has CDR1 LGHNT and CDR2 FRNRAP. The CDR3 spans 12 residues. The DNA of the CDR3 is TGTGCTAGTGGTCAGGGTCACTATGGCTACGCCTTC. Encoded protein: CASGQGHYGYAF.

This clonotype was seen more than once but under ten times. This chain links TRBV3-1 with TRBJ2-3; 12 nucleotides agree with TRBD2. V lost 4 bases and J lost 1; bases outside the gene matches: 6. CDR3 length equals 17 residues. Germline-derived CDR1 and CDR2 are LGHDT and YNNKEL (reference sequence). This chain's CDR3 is CASSRPGLAGRTDTQYF. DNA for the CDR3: TGTGCCAGCAGCCGGCCGGGACTAGCGGGCCGCACAGATACGCAGTATTTT.